The present entry profiles one TCR beta chain with its context. In the original workflow: From reference gene primer amplification, estimates of nucleated cell counts were derived. Clones were sequenced by immunoSEQ multiplex PCR, and TCRdb holds only the in-frame ones, with some missing. Clone size and the V and J calls come from that table; the DNA yielded D and trimming. The sample includes approximately 400,000 clones, 80% to 90% of them seen just once. The CDR3 length is 16 residues. Trimming stripped 5 bases from V and 4 bases from J, with 20 bases between. Germline V lookup: CDR1 LNHDA, CDR2 SQIVND (reference sequence). The data belong to a study of blood T cell repertoires in COVID-19. In the study overall: From the United States, Italy and Spain came samples of acute and convalescent COVID-19. In each case, the material was cDNA or gDNA derived from T cells, B-cell-depleted T cells, or PBMCs.

This receptor was taken from a man aged 40-55 years with acute or convalescent COVID-19. This chain links TRBV19 with TRBJ1-2; D is possibly TRBD1 (5 bases). Sequencing input: peripheral blood. The CDR3 here is CASSLPLGQIFYGYTF. DNA of the CDR3: TGTGCCAGTAGTTTACCCCTGGGGCAGATCTTCTATGGCTACACCTTC. The variable domain in full, completed from reference TRBV19 and TRBJ1-2, reads DGGITQSPKYLFRKEGQNVTLSCEQNLNHDAMYWYRQDPGQGLRLIYYSQIVNDFQKGDIAEGYSVSREKKESFPLTVTSAQKNPTAFYLCASSLPLGQIFYGYTFGSGTRLTVV.